Below are 28 T cell receptor beta chains sequenced from a single sample in a study of shared clonotypes between healthy human individuals. Data came from immunoSEQ multiplex PCR; TCRdb stores just in-frame clones and leaves some out. The repertoire has approximately 2.4 million clones, approximately 95% of them found once; the top ten carry roughly 0.13%. The sequenced sample consisted of naive CD4+ T cells sorted from blood. Subset denoted: CD45RA+ positively selected. The origin of the receptors is a man in his late teens or twenties in good health.

The chain uses TRBV11-2 and TRBJ2-7; 8 nucleotides line up with TRBD1. V was clipped by 0 bases and J by 2 bases; unmatched bases: 6. This CDR3 contains 16 residues. Germline CDR1 and CDR2: SGHAT and FQNNGV. This CDR3 reads CASSLDLGTGAYEQYF. CDR3 DNA: TGTGCCAGCAGCTTAGATCTCGGGACAGGAGCCTACGAGCAGTACTTC.

This chain connects TRBV6-5 to TRBJ2-7; 7 bases are shared with TRBD1. This CDR3 spans 13 amino acids. V trimming: 4 bases; J trimming: 3 bases; junction bases outside the gene matches: 3. Per germline, CDR1 MNHEY and CDR2 SVGAGI. This CDR3 reads CASSLRQGYEQYF. CDR3 coding DNA: TGTGCCAGCAGTTTGCGACAGGGCTACGAGCAGTACTTC.

This rearrangement joins TRBV5-6 to TRBJ1-3; TRBD1 matches 9 bases. Germline CDR1 and CDR2: SGHDT and YYEEEE. CDR3 length equals 16 residues. The junction had 7 bases not matched to a gene; V was cut back by 4 bases and J by 2 bases. Here the CDR3 DNA reads TGTGCCAGCAGCCCCCGGGACAGGGTACCTGGAAACACCATATATTTT. This sequence encodes CASSPRDRVPGNTIYF. Filled out from reference TRBV5-6 and TRBJ1-3, the complete variable domain reads DAGVTQSPTHLIKTRGQQVTLRCSPKSGHDTVSWYQQALGQGPQFIFQYYEEEERQRGNFPDRFSGHQFPNYSSELNVNALLLGDSALYLCASSPRDRVPGNTIYFGEGSWLTVV.

A single count supports this clone. The chain recombines TRBV5-1 with TRBJ1-5; D not resolved. The germline CDR1 and CDR2 sequences are SGHRS and YFSETQ. The CDR3 is 13 amino acids. Trimming shortened V by 2 bases and J by 7 bases, and 10 bases separated the two germline ends. The CDR3 nucleotides read TGCGCCAGCAGCTTCTCAGTGGGACAGCCCCAGCATTTT. It is translated as CASSFSVGQPQHF. The variable domain in full, with the rest retrieved from reference TRBV5-1 and TRBJ1-5, is KAGVTQTPRYLIKTRGQQVTLSCSPISGHRSVSWYQQTPGQGLQFLFEYFSETQRNKGNFPGRFSGRQFSNSRSEMNVSTLELGDSALYLCASSFSVGQPQHFGDGTRLSIL.

This clone appeared once. Here the CDR3 DNA reads TGTGCCAGCAGCCTAAAGGGGGAACTTGACTATGGCTACACCTTC. Encoded protein: CASSLKGELDYGYTF. The chain combines TRBV7-9 with TRBJ1-2; weak D call: TRBD1 (6 bases). Germline loops: CDR1 SEHNR, CDR2 FQNEAQ (reference sequence). The CDR3 is made up of 15 amino acids. The ends were cut back, 5 bases at V and 3 bases at J, with 16 bases in the middle. The entire variable domain, with the rest obtained from reference TRBV7-9 and TRBJ1-2, is as follows: DTGVSQNPRHKITKRGQNVTFRCDPISEHNRLYWYRQTLGQGPEFLTYFQNEAQLEKSRLLSDRFSAERPKGSFSTLEIQRTEQGDSAMYLCASSLKGELDYGYTFGSGTRLTVV.

V is TRBV11-2 and J is TRBJ2-7; maybe TRBD1 (6 bases). This CDR3 spans 15 amino acids. V was pared by 0 bases and J by 2 bases, with 11 bases between. Per germline, CDR1 SGHAT and CDR2 FQNNGV. Here the CDR3 reads CASSLDYAGAYEQYF. In DNA, the CDR3 is TGTGCCAGCAGCTTAGATTATGCAGGGGCCTACGAGCAGTACTTC. Drawing the rest from reference TRBV11-2 and TRBJ2-7, the complete variable domain is EAGVAQSPRYKIIEKRQSVAFWCNPISGHATLYWYQQILGQGPKLLIQFQNNGVVDDSQLPKDRFSAERLKGVDSTLKIQPAKLEDSAVYLCASSLDYAGAYEQYFGPGTRLTVT.

The gene calls are TRBV5-1 and TRBJ2-7, with D possibly matching TRBD1 (6 bases). V lost 10 bases to trimming and J lost 2 bases, with 13 bases between them. This CDR3 spans 12 amino acids. Germline V gene sequence: CDR1 SGHRS, CDR2 YFSETQ. CDR3 residues: CARTGQTYEQYF. CDR3 nucleotide sequence: TGCGCCCGTACGGGACAAACCTACGAGCAGTACTTC.

V gene TRBV6-6 combines with J gene TRBJ1-5; D perhaps matches TRBD1 (6 bases). The length of the CDR3 is 16 residues. V gave up 2 bases and J gave up 0 bases, with 11 bases separating them. The V gene's germline CDR1 is MNHNY and CDR2 SVGAGI (reference sequence). CDR3 DNA sequence: TGTGCCAGCAGTTACGGCGGGGGCGGTAGCAATCAGCCCCAGCATTTT. This sequence encodes CASSYGGGGSNQPQHF.

The chain joins TRBV5-1 to TRBJ1-1; D may be TRBD1 (5 bases). This CDR3 contains 15 residues. Per germline, CDR1 SGHRS and CDR2 YFSETQ. With 4 bases removed from V and 3 bases from J, the gap between germline ends came to 16 bases. CDR3 amino acids: CASSIKTDGYTEAFF. DNA for the CDR3: TGCGCCAGCAGCATCAAGACAGACGGGTACACTGAAGCTTTCTTT.

This sequence joins TRBV7-2 and TRBJ1-5; D not certain. Trimming shortened V by 2 bases and J by 7 bases, and 12 bases separated the two germline ends. Germline lookup yields CDR1 SGHTA and CDR2 FQGNSA. The CDR3 has 14 residues. The CDR3 sequence: CASSLFGPNQPQHF. As DNA, the CDR3 is TGTGCCAGCAGCTTATTTGGCCCCAACCAGCCCCAGCATTTT.

About this clone: A read error may account for a junction end that differs from germline. This chain joins TRBV2 and TRBJ2-5; D is unresolved. CDR1 and CDR2 (germline): SNHLY, FYNNEI. The CDR3 length is 12 residues. The CDR3 loop is CASSNFLTPWDF. The CDR3 coding sequence is TGTGCCAGCAGTAACTTCCTGACCCCTTGGGACTTC.

The J gene is TRBJ1-2, the V gene TRBV4-1, with D hard to call. The CDR3 has 14 residues. The germline gives CDR1 MGHRA, CDR2 YSYEKL. V was cut by 4 bases and J by 4 bases, with 13 bases left in between. CDR3 DNA: TGCGCCAGCAGCCCTCACACAGAAGTCTATGGCTACACCTTC. Translation: CASSPHTEVYGYTF.

The rearrangement uses TRBV5-1 and TRBJ2-1, with no clear D. V was pared by 6 bases and J by 0 bases, with 16 bases between. The germline V gene has CDR1 SGHRS and CDR2 YFSETQ. The CDR3 is 16 residues long. CDR3 sequence (DNA): TGCGCCAGCACCTTCGCCCCGGACCTCTCCTACAATGAGCAGTTCTTC. Its protein is CASTFAPDLSYNEQFF.

The gene calls are TRBV28 and TRBJ2-3; D possibly matches TRBD1 or TRBD2 (5 bases each). This CDR3 is 13 amino acids long. V lost 6 bases to trimming and J lost 4 bases, with 11 bases between them. Germline lookup yields CDR1 MDHEN and CDR2 SYDVKM. The DNA of the CDR3 is TGTGCCAGCAGACAACCGGGACCAGATACGCAGTATTTT. Translating gives CASRQPGPDTQYF.

This clone was observed a handful of times. The CDR3 DNA follows: TGTGCCAGTAGTATGGCGTTAGGGACAAGCTATGGCTACACCTTC. Amino acids: CASSMALGTSYGYTF. The V and J genes are TRBV19 and TRBJ1-2, with D maybe TRBD1 (6 bases). The CDR3 is 15 residues long. Per germline, CDR1 LNHDA and CDR2 SQIVND (reference sequence). V was shortened by 3 bases and J by 4 bases, with 15 bases between the two germline ends.

The chain carries TRBV28 and TRBJ1-5, with 8 bases matching TRBD1. There are 17 residues in the CDR3. Germline CDR1 reads MDHEN; CDR2 reads SYDVKM. V was clipped by 6 bases and J by 1 base; unmatched bases: 11. CDR3 amino acids: CASRSYQGAMSNQPQHF. Here the CDR3 DNA reads TGTGCCAGCAGATCCTATCAGGGGGCGATGAGCAATCAGCCCCAGCATTTT.

Remarks on this clone: Other DNA sequences in the sample encode the same CDR3. The chain employs TRBV5-6 and TRBJ2-7, with D tentatively TRBD2 (6 bases). Germline V gene sequence: CDR1 SGHDT, CDR2 YYEEEE. V lost 3 bases and J lost 0, with 7 bases in between. This CDR3 region has 13 residues. The CDR3 is CASSSDYSYEQYF. CDR3 DNA: TGTGCCAGCAGCTCGGACTACTCCTACGAGCAGTACTTC.

This chain joins TRBV6-1 and TRBJ1-2; no clear D gene. V lost 7 bases and J lost 1, with 7 bases in between. The CDR3 runs to 12 residues. Germline V lookup: CDR1 MNHNS, CDR2 SASEGT. Here the CDR3 reads CASTRDNYGYTF. The CDR3 DNA sequence: TGTGCCAGCACTCGAGATAACTATGGCTACACCTTC.

This rearrangement joins TRBV11-3 to TRBJ2-1, with D maybe TRBD2 (5 bases). The CDR3 extends over 14 amino acids. V dropped 2 bases and J dropped 3 bases, with 8 bases sitting between them. Looked up from germline, CDR1 is SGHNT and CDR2 is YENEEA. The DNA of the CDR3 is TGTGCCAGCAGCTTAAGCGGTTTCTACAATGAGCAGTTCTTC. Translating it yields CASSLSGFYNEQFF.

V and J are TRBV7-2 and TRBJ2-5, with D tentatively TRBD1 or TRBD2 (5 bases each). Between the trimmed V and J ends, which lost 6 bases and 7 bases, there was a span of 15 bases. The germline V gene encodes CDR1 SGHTA and CDR2 FQGNSA. The CDR3 runs to 13 residues. The CDR3 sequence is CASSSWSGGTQYF. CDR3 sequence (DNA): TGTGCCAGCAGTTCCTGGAGTGGGGGGACCCAGTACTTC.

The chain couples TRBV5-1 to TRBJ1-2, with 9 bases lining up with TRBD1. The V and J ends lost 6 bases and 4 bases, in that order; junction bases with no gene match: 7. Germline loops: CDR1 SGHRS, CDR2 YFSETQ. The CDR3 consists of 14 residues. CDR3 DNA: TGCGCCAGCACGTGGACAGGGGACGCCTATGGCTACACCTTC. Its translation is CASTWTGDAYGYTF.

This rearrangement joins TRBV4-3 to TRBJ2-1; D is ambiguous. The CDR3 has 15 amino acids. CDR1 LGHNA and CDR2 YSLEER come from the germline V gene. Trimming took off 0 bases at V and 2 bases at J, with 8 bases between the two ends. In DNA, the CDR3 is TGCGCCAGCAGCCAAGACGGGCAGCCCTACAATGAGCAGTTCTTC. Translation gives CASSQDGQPYNEQFF.

V gene TRBV7-9 combines with J gene TRBJ1-4; 7 positions agree with TRBD1. Looked up from germline, CDR1 is SEHNR and CDR2 is FQNEAQ (reference sequence). CDR3 length: 14 amino acids. Unmatched junction bases numbered 3, after V lost 5 bases and J lost 3 bases. CDR3 sequence reads: CASSAGQPNEKLFF. CDR3 coding DNA: TGTGCCAGCAGCGCGGGACAGCCTAATGAAAAACTGTTTTTT.

This clone was counted once. The chain is built from TRBV28 and TRBJ1-1; D may be TRBD1 (6 bases). Germline V CDR1 and CDR2: MDHEN, SYDVKM. This CDR3 is 15 amino acids long. V lost 5 bases to trimming and J lost 1 base, with 14 bases between them. The CDR3 region is CASSQVHRANTEAFF. Written as DNA, the CDR3 is TGTGCCAGCAGTCAGGTTCACAGGGCGAACACTGAAGCTTTCTTT.

The chain joins TRBV6-6 to TRBJ2-3; the D is unclear. The germline gives CDR1 MNHNY, CDR2 SVGAGI (reference sequence). This CDR3 has 14 residues. V lost 5 bases and J 6 bases, leaving 15 bases between the germline ends. The CDR3 nucleotides are TGTGCCAGCAGTCCCGGGCTTACTTGGGATACGCAGTATTTT. Amino acids: CASSPGLTWDTQYF.

The genes are TRBV4-1 and TRBJ1-1; TRBD1 matches 7 bases. Per the germline V gene, CDR1 is MGHRA and CDR2 is YSYEKL. After removal of 2 bases from V and 4 bases from J, the junction contained 4 bases not matched to a gene. This CDR3 comprises 14 residues. CDR3 residues: CASSQTGVFTEAFF. CDR3 bases: TGCGCCAGCAGCCAAACAGGGGTTTTCACTGAAGCTTTCTTT.

This clone was picked up one time. V is TRBV28 and J is TRBJ1-5; 7 bases agree with TRBD1. The length of the CDR3 is 15 residues. The germline V gene has CDR1 MDHEN and CDR2 SYDVKM. The junction had 9 bases not matched to a gene; V was cut back by 6 bases and J by 4 bases. The CDR3: CASRPTGVGNQPQHF. The CDR3 DNA reads as TGTGCCAGCAGGCCTACAGGGGTAGGGAATCAGCCCCAGCATTTT.

Worth noting for this clone: Different DNA sequences within this sample yield the same CDR3. This chain uses TRBV29-1 with TRBJ2-5, with D perhaps TRBD2 (6 bases). The V end lost 3 bases, the J end lost 5 bases, and 10 bases lay between the germline ends. Germline CDR1 reads SQVTM; CDR2 reads ANQGSEA. The CDR3 runs to 12 residues. The chain's CDR3 is CSVEWGGETQYF. The CDR3 region has the DNA TGCAGCGTTGAGTGGGGAGGCGAGACCCAGTACTTC.